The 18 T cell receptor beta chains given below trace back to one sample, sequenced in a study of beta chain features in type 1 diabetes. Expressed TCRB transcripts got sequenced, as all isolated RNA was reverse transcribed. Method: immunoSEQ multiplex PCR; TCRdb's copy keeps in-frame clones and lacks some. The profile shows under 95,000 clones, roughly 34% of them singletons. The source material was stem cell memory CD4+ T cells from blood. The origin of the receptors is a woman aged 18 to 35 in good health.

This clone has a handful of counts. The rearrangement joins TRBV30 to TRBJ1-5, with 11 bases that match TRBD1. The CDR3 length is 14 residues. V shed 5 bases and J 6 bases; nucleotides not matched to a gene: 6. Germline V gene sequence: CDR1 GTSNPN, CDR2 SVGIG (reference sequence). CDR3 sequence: CAWARDRGGQPQHF. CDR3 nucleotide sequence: TGTGCCTGGGCAAGGGACAGGGGGGGTCAGCCCCAGCATTTT.

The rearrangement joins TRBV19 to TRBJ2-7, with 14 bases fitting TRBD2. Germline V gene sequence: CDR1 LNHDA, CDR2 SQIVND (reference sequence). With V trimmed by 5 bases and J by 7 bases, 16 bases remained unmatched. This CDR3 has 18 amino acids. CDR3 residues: CASSPSGLAGGFGVEQYF. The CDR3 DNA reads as TGTGCCAGTAGTCCCTCTGGACTAGCGGGGGGCTTCGGGGTGGAGCAGTACTTC.

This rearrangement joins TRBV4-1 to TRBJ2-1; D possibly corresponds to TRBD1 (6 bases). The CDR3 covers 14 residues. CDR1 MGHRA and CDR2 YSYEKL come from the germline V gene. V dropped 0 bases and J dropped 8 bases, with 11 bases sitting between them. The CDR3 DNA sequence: TGCGCCAGCAGCCAAGAACAGGGTTTCGATGAGCAGTTCTTC. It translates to CASSQEQGFDEQFF.

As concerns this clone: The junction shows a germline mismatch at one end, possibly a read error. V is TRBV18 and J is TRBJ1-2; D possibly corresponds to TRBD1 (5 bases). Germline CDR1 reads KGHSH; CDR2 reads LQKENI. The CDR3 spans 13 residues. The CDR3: CASSQARGGDLAF. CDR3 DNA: TGTGCCAGCTCCCAGGCTAGGGGCGGAGACTTAGCCTTC.

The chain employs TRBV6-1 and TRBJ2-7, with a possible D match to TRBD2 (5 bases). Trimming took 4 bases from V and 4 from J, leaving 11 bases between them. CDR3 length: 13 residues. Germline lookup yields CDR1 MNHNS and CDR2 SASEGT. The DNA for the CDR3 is TGTGCCAGCAGTGGTAGGGAGCGGTACGAGCAGTACTTC. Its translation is CASSGRERYEQYF.

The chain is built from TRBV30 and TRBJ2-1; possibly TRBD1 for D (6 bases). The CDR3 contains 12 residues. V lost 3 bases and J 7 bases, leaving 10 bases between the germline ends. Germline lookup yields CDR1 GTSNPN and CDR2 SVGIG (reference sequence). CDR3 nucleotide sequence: TGTGCCTGGAGCGCACAGGGTAATGAGCAGTTCTTC. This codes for CAWSAQGNEQFF.

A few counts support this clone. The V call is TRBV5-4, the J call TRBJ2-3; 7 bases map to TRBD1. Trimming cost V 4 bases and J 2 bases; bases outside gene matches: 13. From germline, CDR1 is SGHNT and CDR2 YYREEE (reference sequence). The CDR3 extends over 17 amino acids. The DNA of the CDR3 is TGTGCCAGCAGCCTCCCCCCGACAGGGAGTGTCACAGATACGCAGTATTTT. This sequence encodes CASSLPPTGSVTDTQYF.

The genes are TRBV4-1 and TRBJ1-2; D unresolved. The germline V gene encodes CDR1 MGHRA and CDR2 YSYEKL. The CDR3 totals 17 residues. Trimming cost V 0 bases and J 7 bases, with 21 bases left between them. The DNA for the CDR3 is TGCGCCAGCAGCCAAGATCAGGAGCACGGTCTTCGGGGTGGCTACACCTTC. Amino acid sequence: CASSQDQEHGLRGGYTF.

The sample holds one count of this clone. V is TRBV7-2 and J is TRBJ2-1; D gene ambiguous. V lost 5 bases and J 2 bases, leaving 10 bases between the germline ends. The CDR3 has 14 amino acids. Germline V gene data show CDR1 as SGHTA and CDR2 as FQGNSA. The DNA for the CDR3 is TGTGCCAGCAGCCCCCGTGGCCCCTACAATGAGCAGTTCTTC. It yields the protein CASSPRGPYNEQFF.

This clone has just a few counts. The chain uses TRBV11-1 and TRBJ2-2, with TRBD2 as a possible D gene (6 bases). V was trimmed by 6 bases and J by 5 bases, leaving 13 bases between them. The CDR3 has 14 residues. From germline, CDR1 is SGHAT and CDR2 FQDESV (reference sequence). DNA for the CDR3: TGTGCCAGCAGAGAGGGAGGTTGGACCGGGGAGCTGTTTTTT. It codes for CASREGGWTGELFF.

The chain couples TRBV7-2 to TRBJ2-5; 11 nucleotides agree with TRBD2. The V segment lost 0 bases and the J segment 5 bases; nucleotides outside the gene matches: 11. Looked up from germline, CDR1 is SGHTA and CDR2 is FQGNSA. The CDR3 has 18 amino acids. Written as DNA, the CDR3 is TGTGCCAGCAGCTTAGCATTTGGTAGCGGGGGGGCCGGGGAGACCCAGTACTTC. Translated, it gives CASSLAFGSGGAGETQYF.

The chain's CDR3 is CASSRAGAWRYGYTF. CDR3 DNA sequence: TGTGCCAGCAGCCGAGCGGGTGCCTGGCGGTATGGCTACACCTTC. The genes are TRBV14 and TRBJ1-2; D not certain. Germline loops: CDR1 SGHDN, CDR2 FVKESK. Trimming cost V 4 bases and J 5 bases, with 17 bases left between them. CDR3 length: 15 residues.

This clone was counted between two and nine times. The CDR3 nucleotides are TGTGCCACCAGCAGAGATAGGGGAGGCTATGGCTACACCTTC. Encoded protein: CATSRDRGGYGYTF. V gene TRBV15 combines with J gene TRBJ1-2, with a tentative D call TRBD1 (5 bases). Per germline, CDR1 LNHNV and CDR2 YYDKDF (reference sequence). CDR3 length: 14 residues. The V and J ends lost 0 bases and 4 bases respectively, with 9 bases between them.

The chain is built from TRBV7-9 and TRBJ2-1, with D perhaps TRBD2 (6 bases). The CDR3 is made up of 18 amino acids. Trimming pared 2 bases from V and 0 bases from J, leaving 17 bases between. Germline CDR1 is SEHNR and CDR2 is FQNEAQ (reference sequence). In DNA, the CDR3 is TGTGCCAGCAGCTTAAGAGGGACTTCCTCGAGCTCCTACAATGAGCAGTTCTTC. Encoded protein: CASSLRGTSSSSYNEQFF.

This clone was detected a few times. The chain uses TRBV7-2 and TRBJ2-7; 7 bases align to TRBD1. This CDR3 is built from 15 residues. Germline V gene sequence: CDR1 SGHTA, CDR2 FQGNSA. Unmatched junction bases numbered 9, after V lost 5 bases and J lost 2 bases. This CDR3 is CASSPRDRATYEQYF. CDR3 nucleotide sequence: TGTGCCAGCAGCCCCCGGGACAGAGCCACCTACGAGCAGTACTTC.

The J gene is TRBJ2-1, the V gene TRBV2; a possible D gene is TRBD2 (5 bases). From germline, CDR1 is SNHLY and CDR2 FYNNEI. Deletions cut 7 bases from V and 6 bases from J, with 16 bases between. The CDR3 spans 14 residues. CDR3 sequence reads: CASTRLRDGNEQFF. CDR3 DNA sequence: TGTGCCAGCACCAGGCTGAGGGATGGCAATGAGCAGTTCTTC.

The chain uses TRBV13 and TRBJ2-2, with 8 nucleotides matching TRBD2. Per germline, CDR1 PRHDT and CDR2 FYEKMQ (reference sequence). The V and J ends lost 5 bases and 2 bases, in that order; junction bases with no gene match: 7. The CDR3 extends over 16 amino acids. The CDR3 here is CASSLRRGANTGELFF. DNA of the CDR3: TGTGCCAGCAGCCTCCGGCGGGGGGCTAACACCGGGGAGCTGTTTTTT. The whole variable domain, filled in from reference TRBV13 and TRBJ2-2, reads AAGVIQSPRHLIKEKRETATLKCYPIPRHDTVYWYQQGPGQDPQFLISFYEKMQSDKGSIPDRFSAQQFSDYHSELNMSSLELGDSALYFCASSLRRGANTGELFFGEGSRLTVL.

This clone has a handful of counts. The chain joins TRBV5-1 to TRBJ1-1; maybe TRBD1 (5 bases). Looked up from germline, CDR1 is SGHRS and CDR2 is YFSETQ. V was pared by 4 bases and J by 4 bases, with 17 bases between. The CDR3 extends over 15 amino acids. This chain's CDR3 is CASSASAGGFTEAFF. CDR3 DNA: TGCGCCAGCAGCGCGAGTGCCGGGGGGTTCACTGAAGCTTTCTTT.